A single sample is the source of the 31 T cell receptor beta chains below, sequenced in a study of cytomegalovirus exposure and HLA in healthy donors. The PCR made use of 60 Vbeta and 13 Jbeta primers. TCRdb keeps only in-frame clones here, not all; method: immunoSEQ multiplex PCR. Among around 70,000 clones listed, approximately 80% were seen once. Sequenced sample: PBMCs. The origin of the receptors is a girl between 5 and 17 years old in good health and CMV-seropositive.

The rearrangement uses TRBV7-8 and TRBJ2-7; possibly TRBD2 for D (8 bases). This CDR3 is built from 15 residues. Germline V gives CDR1 SGHVS, CDR2 FQNEAQ. Trimming removed 8 bases from V and 4 bases from J, with 21 bases in between. This CDR3 is CASEAGAGTVYEQYF. CDR3 sequence (DNA): TGTGCCAGCGAAGCGGGGGCCGGGACAGTATACGAGCAGTACTTC.

The rearrangement links TRBV19 to TRBJ1-5; tentative D call: TRBD1 (6 bases). CDR3 size: 14 residues. From germline, CDR1 is LNHDA and CDR2 SQIVND (reference sequence). Trimming removed 3 bases at V and 6 bases at J, with 12 bases between. CDR3 sequence: CASSMGGQGQPQHF. The DNA for the CDR3 is TGTGCCAGTAGTATGGGGGGGCAGGGTCAGCCCCAGCATTTT.

This chain links TRBV6-4 with TRBJ2-2; 8 bases line up with TRBD2. This CDR3 region has 17 residues. Germline V gene sequence: CDR1 MRHNA, CDR2 SNTAGT. After removal of 5 bases from V and 0 bases from J, the junction contained 8 bases not matched to a gene. CDR3 sequence (DNA): TGTGCCAGCAGTCCTCTAGCGGGTACCGCGAACACCGGGGAGCTGTTTTTT. Translation gives CASSPLAGTANTGELFF.

The genes are TRBV9 and TRBJ1-1, with a weak D call TRBD1 (5 bases). Germline CDR1 SGDLS, CDR2 YYNGEE. Between the trimmed V and J ends, which lost 0 bases and 11 bases, there was a span of 11 bases. The CDR3 is made up of 12 amino acids. The CDR3 is CASSVGPGKAFF. DNA of the CDR3: TGTGCCAGCAGCGTAGGCCCAGGGAAGGCTTTCTTT.

The sample holds a few counts of this clone. V is TRBV14 and J is TRBJ1-1, with 7 nucleotides matching TRBD1. Losses at the gene ends were 4 bases for V and 5 bases for J; bases not matched to a gene: 7. Germline V lookup: CDR1 SGHDN, CDR2 FVKESK. The CDR3 is made up of 14 amino acids. CDR3 bases: TGTGCCAGCAGCCTGACAGGGAGGTGGACTGAAGCTTTCTTT. It encodes CASSLTGRWTEAFF.

The sample holds a few counts of this clone. V is TRBV10-3 and J is TRBJ2-1; 9 bases map to TRBD2. Germline loops: CDR1 ENHRY, CDR2 SYGVKD. Unmatched junction bases numbered 14, after V lost 3 bases and J lost 2 bases. The CDR3 runs to 19 residues. The CDR3 reads CAISDWGTSIKVAYNEQFF. CDR3 sequence (DNA): TGTGCCATCAGTGATTGGGGGACTAGCATAAAGGTGGCCTACAATGAGCAGTTCTTC.

This clone was observed once. The V call is TRBV9, the J call TRBJ2-1, with TRBD2 matching 7 bases. This CDR3 spans 15 amino acids. From germline, CDR1 is SGDLS and CDR2 YYNGEE. J was trimmed by 8 bases and V by 0 bases; bases with no gene match: 8. The CDR3 DNA follows: TGTGCCAGCAGCGTAGGCCGGGAGGAAGTCGATGAGCAGTTCTTC. This encodes CASSVGREEVDEQFF.

This chain joins TRBV19 and TRBJ1-5; 8 bases match TRBD1. The CDR3 runs 14 residues. V was clipped by 5 bases and J by 15 bases; unmatched bases: 15. The germline gives CDR1 LNHDA, CDR2 SQIVND (reference sequence). As DNA, the CDR3 is TGTGCCAGTAGTGAGAACAGGGGGTGGGAGAGGTGGCATTTT. Residues: CASSENRGWERWHF.

The chain is built from TRBV7-2 and TRBJ1-1; D is uncertain. Germline loops: CDR1 SGHTA, CDR2 FQGNSA. CDR3 length: 15 residues. The germline V and J ends were trimmed by 1 base and 1 base, with 10 bases remaining between them. The CDR3: CASSLDGQANTEAFF. The DNA for the CDR3 is TGTGCCAGCAGCTTAGATGGGCAGGCGAACACTGAAGCTTTCTTT. The full variable domain, its missing parts supplied by reference TRBV7-2 and TRBJ1-1, is GAGVSQSPSNKVTEKGKDVELRCDPISGHTALYWYRQSLGQGLEFLIYFQGNSAPDKSGLPSDRFSAERTGGSVSTLTIQRTQQEDSAVYLCASSLDGQANTEAFFGQGTRLTVV.

This clone appeared a single time. The chain couples TRBV30 to TRBJ2-2; D is possibly TRBD2 (6 bases). The V gene's germline CDR1 is GTSNPN and CDR2 SVGIG (reference sequence). CDR3 length equals 16 residues. The CDR3: CASGPDGPGVTGELFF. The CDR3 DNA reads as TGTGCGAGTGGGCCCGATGGACCGGGGGTCACCGGGGAGCTGTTTTTT.

The V call is TRBV30, the J call TRBJ1-6; D is undetermined. The germline gives CDR1 GTSNPN, CDR2 SVGIG (reference sequence). Between the trimmed V and J ends, which lost 8 bases and 8 bases, there was a span of 13 bases. This CDR3 comprises 12 residues. The DNA of the CDR3 is TGTGCCGGAAGGTTAGGAGATTCACCCCTCCACTTT. The encoded protein is CAGRLGDSPLHF.

The CDR3 loop is CASSLRTGASGANVLTF. The CDR3, as DNA: TGTGCCAGCAGCTTACGGACAGGGGCGTCTGGGGCCAACGTCCTGACTTTC. The V and J genes are TRBV7-2 and TRBJ2-6; 9 bases match TRBD1. This CDR3 has 17 amino acids. Trimming removed 2 bases from V and 1 base from J; junction bases left unmatched: 3. Germline CDR1 reads SGHTA; CDR2 reads FQGNSA.

This clone was found once. The chain is built from TRBV6-5 and TRBJ1-1, with 9 bases fitting TRBD1. The V gene end was trimmed by 5 bases and the J gene end by 9 bases; junction bases not matched to a gene: 4. The CDR3 has 12 amino acids. Germline V gives CDR1 MNHEY, CDR2 SVGAGI. The CDR3 DNA reads as TGTGCCAGCAGTGTGGGACAGGGTCAAGCTTTCTTT. The encoded protein is CASSVGQGQAFF.

The chain combines TRBV6-6 with TRBJ2-7, with TRBD1 matching over 7 bases. Germline values: CDR1 MNHNY, CDR2 SVGAGI (reference sequence). Unmatched junction bases numbered 20, after V lost 6 bases and J lost 12 bases. This CDR3 is built from 15 residues. The CDR3 coding sequence is TGTGCCAGCAGCCGACGCCTAAAAACAGGGGACAATACGTACTTC. Its translation is CASSRRLKTGDNTYF.

This chain joins TRBV7-6 and TRBJ1-1; D remains unclear. This CDR3 has 15 amino acids. The V end was cut by 1 base, the J end by 4 bases, with 13 bases between. Germline-derived CDR1 and CDR2 are SGHVS and FNYEAQ. This CDR3 reads CASSLGGRRSTEAFF. The CDR3 coding sequence is TGTGCCAGCAGCTTAGGTGGCAGGAGGAGCACTGAAGCTTTCTTT.

The V call is TRBV29-1, the J call TRBJ1-2, with 7 bases that match TRBD1. CDR1 SQVTM and CDR2 ANQGSEA come from the germline V gene. This CDR3 is built from 12 residues. The V segment lost 5 bases and the J segment 4 bases; nucleotides outside the gene matches: 4. The CDR3 loop is CSVPAGGYGYTF. CDR3 coding DNA: TGCAGCGTTCCCGCAGGGGGCTATGGCTACACCTTC.

The rearrangement uses TRBV5-1 and TRBJ2-7; D is possibly TRBD2 (6 bases). Trimming pared 3 bases from V and 2 bases from J, leaving 12 bases between. CDR1 and CDR2 (germline): SGHRS, YFSETQ. The CDR3 has 14 amino acids. The CDR3 DNA sequence: TGCGCCAGCAGCTGGGGGGACTTTACCTACGAGCAGTACTTC. Amino acids: CASSWGDFTYEQYF.

This clone showed up just once. The genes are TRBV11-3 and TRBJ2-1; 11 bases are a match to TRBD2. Germline V gene data show CDR1 as SGHNT and CDR2 as YENEEA. The CDR3 loop spans 14 amino acids. J was trimmed by 7 bases and V by 4 bases; bases with no gene match: 3. DNA of the CDR3: TGTGCCAGCAGCTCTGGGACTAGCGGAAATGAGCAGTTCTTC. Translated, it gives CASSSGTSGNEQFF. The complete variable domain, with remaining parts taken from reference TRBV11-3 and TRBJ2-1, reads EAGVVQSPRYKIIEKKQPVAFWCNPISGHNTLYWYLQNLGQGPELLIRYENEEAVDDSQLPKDRFSAERLKGVDSTLKIQPAELGDSAVYLCASSSGTSGNEQFFGPGTRLTVL.

The chain uses TRBV6-1 and TRBJ2-3; D remains unclear. CDR1 and CDR2 (germline): MNHNS, SASEGT. Trimming cost V 3 bases and J 2 bases, with 9 bases left between them. The CDR3 sequence is 14 residues long. The CDR3 loop reads CASSEVRFTDTQYF. Here the CDR3 DNA reads TGTGCCAGCAGTGAGGTCAGGTTCACAGATACGCAGTATTTT.

The V gene is TRBV29-1, the J gene TRBJ2-7, with 9 bases fitting TRBD1. The CDR3 length is 13 residues. Germline assignment: CDR1 SQVTM and CDR2 ANQGSEA. The DNA for the CDR3 is TGCAGTGCCTTTGGGACAGGGAGCTACGAGCAGTACTTC. It translates to CSAFGTGSYEQYF.

CDR3 region: CASRELDGVYGNTIYF. CDR3 in DNA: TGTGCCAGCAGGGAACTGGACGGGGTCTATGGAAACACCATATATTTT. The J gene is TRBJ1-3, the V gene TRBV6-1; D is unresolved. The germline V and J ends were trimmed by 6 bases and 3 bases, with 18 bases remaining between them. CDR1 MNHNS and CDR2 SASEGT come from the germline V gene. The CDR3 contains 16 residues.

This chain connects TRBV7-9 to TRBJ2-1, with a weak D call TRBD2 (7 bases). Germline CDR1 reads SEHNR; CDR2 reads FQNEAQ (reference sequence). V shed 6 bases and J shed 6 bases, with 24 bases lying between them. There are 17 residues in the CDR3. CDR3 DNA sequence: TGTGCCAGCAGTTCCCGTCGGGCCGTAGGGGGGGGCAATGAGCAGTTCTTC. Translated, it gives CASSSRRAVGGGNEQFF.

The CDR3 spells CASSLHNGQGQETQYF. The CDR3 DNA is TGCGCCAGCAGCCTCCATAACGGACAGGGCCAAGAGACCCAGTACTTC. The chain has TRBV5-1 and TRBJ2-5, with 8 bases that match TRBD1. This CDR3 has 16 residues. Trimming took 4 bases from V and 1 from J; bases not matched to a gene: 9. Germline V gene sequence: CDR1 SGHRS, CDR2 YFSETQ.

This clone appeared once. The V gene is TRBV6-1, the J gene TRBJ1-1; D is perhaps TRBD1 (5 bases). Trimming stripped 6 bases from V and 4 bases from J, with 9 bases between. The CDR3 has 12 residues. Germline V gene sequence: CDR1 MNHNS, CDR2 SASEGT. In nucleotides, the CDR3 is TGTGCCAGCAGCAGGGTGGCCACTGAAGCTTTCTTT. Protein product: CASSRVATEAFF.

The genes are TRBV28 and TRBJ2-1; 13 positions agree with TRBD2. Per germline, CDR1 MDHEN and CDR2 SYDVKM. Losses at the gene ends were 5 bases for V and 6 bases for J; bases not matched to a gene: 4. The CDR3 has 15 residues. The CDR3 DNA is TGTGCCAGCAGTAAGGGACTAGCGGGACCCAATGAGCAGTTCTTC. Its protein product is CASSKGLAGPNEQFF.

The chain couples TRBV28 to TRBJ2-5; 8 nucleotides line up with TRBD1. J lost 2 bases, V lost 3 bases, and 8 bases had no gene match. This CDR3 is built from 16 residues. Germline loops: CDR1 MDHEN, CDR2 SYDVKM. The CDR3 region has the DNA TGTGCCAGCAGTTTCCGGACAGGGTTAAGGCAAGAGACCCAGTACTTC. This gives the protein CASSFRTGLRQETQYF.

This clone was seen just once. One end of the junction does not line up with germline, which may come from a read error. The DNA for the CDR3 is TGCAGCGCTGAACTCTCTGGCGGTAGCACAGATACGCAGTATTTT. Translated: CSAELSGGSTDTQYF. This rearrangement joins TRBV29-1 to TRBJ2-3; D uncertain. The CDR3 extends over 15 amino acids. CDR1 is SQVTM and CDR2 is ANQGSEA in the germline V gene.

The V gene is TRBV19, the J gene TRBJ2-5, with D unclear. Germline-derived CDR1 and CDR2 are LNHDA and SQIVND (reference sequence). V lost 4 bases and J 2 bases, leaving 11 bases between the germline ends. The CDR3 length is 14 residues. In DNA, the CDR3 is TGTGCCAGTAGTAGTCAGGCGAATCAAGAGACCCAGTACTTC. As protein: CASSSQANQETQYF.

This clone was seen only a few times. The chain uses TRBV5-1 and TRBJ1-3, with 7 bases identical to TRBD1. CDR3 length: 18 amino acids. J lost 0 bases, V lost 1 base, and 10 bases had no gene match. Looked up from germline, CDR1 is SGHRS and CDR2 is YFSETQ. In nucleotides, the CDR3 is TGCGCCAGCAGCTTGTACCCAGAAGGGGGCCTCTCTGGAAACACCATATATTTT. As protein: CASSLYPEGGLSGNTIYF. Combining the CDR3 with reference TRBV5-1 and TRBJ1-3 gives the whole variable domain KAGVTQTPRYLIKTRGQQVTLSCSPISGHRSVSWYQQTPGQGLQFLFEYFSETQRNKGNFPGRFSGRQFSNSRSEMNVSTLELGDSALYLCASSLYPEGGLSGNTIYFGEGSWLTVV.

The V call is TRBV7-2, the J call TRBJ1-2; 7 positions match TRBD1. V lost 5 bases and J lost 4; bases outside the gene matches: 13. Germline-derived CDR1 and CDR2 are SGHTA and FQGNSA. The CDR3 contains 16 residues. This CDR3 reads CASSTGTASRGYGYTF. DNA for the CDR3: TGTGCCAGCAGCACCGGGACAGCCTCTAGGGGCTATGGCTACACCTTC.

The rearrangement links TRBV11-2 to TRBJ2-7; 7 bases line up with TRBD1. CDR1 and CDR2 from the germline V gene are SGHAT and FQNNGV. Losses at the gene ends were 1 base for V and 9 bases for J; bases not matched to a gene: 9. This CDR3 comprises 14 residues. In DNA, the CDR3 is TGTGCCAGCAGCTTAGTGGCAGGGGGTGAGAGGCAGTACTTC. Amino acid sequence: CASSLVAGGERQYF.